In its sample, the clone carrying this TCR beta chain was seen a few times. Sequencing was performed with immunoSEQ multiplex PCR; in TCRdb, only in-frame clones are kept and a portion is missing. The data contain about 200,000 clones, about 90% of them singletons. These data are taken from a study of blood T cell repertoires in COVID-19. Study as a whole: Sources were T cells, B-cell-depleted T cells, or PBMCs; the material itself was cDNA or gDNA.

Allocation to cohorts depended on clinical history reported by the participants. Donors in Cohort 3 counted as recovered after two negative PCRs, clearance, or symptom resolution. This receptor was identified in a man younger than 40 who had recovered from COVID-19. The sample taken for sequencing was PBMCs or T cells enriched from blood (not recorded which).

The CDR3 is CASSSRGGGYGYTF. The DNA for the CDR3 is TGCGCCAGCAGCTCTCGGGGGGGTGGCTATGGCTACACCTTC. This chain links TRBV5-1 with TRBJ1-2; D possibly corresponds to TRBD1 (5 bases). Germline-derived CDR1 and CDR2 are SGHRS and YFSETQ. Trimming left V 3 bases short and J 4 bases short, with 13 bases between. The CDR3 is made up of 14 amino acids.